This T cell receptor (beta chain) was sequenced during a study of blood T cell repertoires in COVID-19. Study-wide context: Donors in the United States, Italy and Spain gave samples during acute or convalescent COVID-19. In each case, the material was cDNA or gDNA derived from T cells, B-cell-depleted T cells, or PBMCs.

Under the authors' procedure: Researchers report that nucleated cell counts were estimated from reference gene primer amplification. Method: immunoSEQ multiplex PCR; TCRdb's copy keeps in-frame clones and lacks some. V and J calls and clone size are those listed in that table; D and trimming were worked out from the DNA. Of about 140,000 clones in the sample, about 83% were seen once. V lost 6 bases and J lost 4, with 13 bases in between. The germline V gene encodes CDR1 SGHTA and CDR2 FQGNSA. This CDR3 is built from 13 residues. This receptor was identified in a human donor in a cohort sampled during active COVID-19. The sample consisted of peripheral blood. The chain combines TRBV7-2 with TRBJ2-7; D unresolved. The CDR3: CASSSPPLYEQYF. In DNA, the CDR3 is TGTGCCAGCAGTTCCCCCCCATTGTACGAGCAGTACTTC. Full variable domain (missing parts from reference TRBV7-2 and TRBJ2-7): GAGVSQSPSNKVTEKGKDVELRCDPISGHTALYWYRQSLGQGLEFLIYFQGNSAPDKSGLPSDRFSAERTGGSVSTLTIQRTQQEDSAVYLCASSSPPLYEQYFGPGTRLTVT.